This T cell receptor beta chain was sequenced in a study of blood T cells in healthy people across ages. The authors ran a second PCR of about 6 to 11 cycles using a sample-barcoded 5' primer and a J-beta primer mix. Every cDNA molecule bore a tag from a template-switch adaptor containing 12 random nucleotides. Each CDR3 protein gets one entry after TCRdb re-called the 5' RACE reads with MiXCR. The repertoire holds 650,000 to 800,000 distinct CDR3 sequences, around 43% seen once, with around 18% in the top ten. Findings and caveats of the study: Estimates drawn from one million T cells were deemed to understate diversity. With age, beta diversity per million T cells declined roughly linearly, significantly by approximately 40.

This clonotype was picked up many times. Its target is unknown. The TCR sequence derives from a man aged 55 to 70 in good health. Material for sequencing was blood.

This CDR3 reads CASSLLAGDTYEQYF. Written as DNA, the CDR3 is TGTGCCAGCAGCTTATTAGCGGGCGACACCTACGAGCAGTACTTC. The chain links TRBV7-2 to TRBJ2-7; 7 bases are shared with TRBD2. This CDR3 has 15 residues. The germline V gene has CDR1 SGHTA and CDR2 FQGNSA. V was clipped by 2 bases and J by 2 bases; unmatched bases: 6.